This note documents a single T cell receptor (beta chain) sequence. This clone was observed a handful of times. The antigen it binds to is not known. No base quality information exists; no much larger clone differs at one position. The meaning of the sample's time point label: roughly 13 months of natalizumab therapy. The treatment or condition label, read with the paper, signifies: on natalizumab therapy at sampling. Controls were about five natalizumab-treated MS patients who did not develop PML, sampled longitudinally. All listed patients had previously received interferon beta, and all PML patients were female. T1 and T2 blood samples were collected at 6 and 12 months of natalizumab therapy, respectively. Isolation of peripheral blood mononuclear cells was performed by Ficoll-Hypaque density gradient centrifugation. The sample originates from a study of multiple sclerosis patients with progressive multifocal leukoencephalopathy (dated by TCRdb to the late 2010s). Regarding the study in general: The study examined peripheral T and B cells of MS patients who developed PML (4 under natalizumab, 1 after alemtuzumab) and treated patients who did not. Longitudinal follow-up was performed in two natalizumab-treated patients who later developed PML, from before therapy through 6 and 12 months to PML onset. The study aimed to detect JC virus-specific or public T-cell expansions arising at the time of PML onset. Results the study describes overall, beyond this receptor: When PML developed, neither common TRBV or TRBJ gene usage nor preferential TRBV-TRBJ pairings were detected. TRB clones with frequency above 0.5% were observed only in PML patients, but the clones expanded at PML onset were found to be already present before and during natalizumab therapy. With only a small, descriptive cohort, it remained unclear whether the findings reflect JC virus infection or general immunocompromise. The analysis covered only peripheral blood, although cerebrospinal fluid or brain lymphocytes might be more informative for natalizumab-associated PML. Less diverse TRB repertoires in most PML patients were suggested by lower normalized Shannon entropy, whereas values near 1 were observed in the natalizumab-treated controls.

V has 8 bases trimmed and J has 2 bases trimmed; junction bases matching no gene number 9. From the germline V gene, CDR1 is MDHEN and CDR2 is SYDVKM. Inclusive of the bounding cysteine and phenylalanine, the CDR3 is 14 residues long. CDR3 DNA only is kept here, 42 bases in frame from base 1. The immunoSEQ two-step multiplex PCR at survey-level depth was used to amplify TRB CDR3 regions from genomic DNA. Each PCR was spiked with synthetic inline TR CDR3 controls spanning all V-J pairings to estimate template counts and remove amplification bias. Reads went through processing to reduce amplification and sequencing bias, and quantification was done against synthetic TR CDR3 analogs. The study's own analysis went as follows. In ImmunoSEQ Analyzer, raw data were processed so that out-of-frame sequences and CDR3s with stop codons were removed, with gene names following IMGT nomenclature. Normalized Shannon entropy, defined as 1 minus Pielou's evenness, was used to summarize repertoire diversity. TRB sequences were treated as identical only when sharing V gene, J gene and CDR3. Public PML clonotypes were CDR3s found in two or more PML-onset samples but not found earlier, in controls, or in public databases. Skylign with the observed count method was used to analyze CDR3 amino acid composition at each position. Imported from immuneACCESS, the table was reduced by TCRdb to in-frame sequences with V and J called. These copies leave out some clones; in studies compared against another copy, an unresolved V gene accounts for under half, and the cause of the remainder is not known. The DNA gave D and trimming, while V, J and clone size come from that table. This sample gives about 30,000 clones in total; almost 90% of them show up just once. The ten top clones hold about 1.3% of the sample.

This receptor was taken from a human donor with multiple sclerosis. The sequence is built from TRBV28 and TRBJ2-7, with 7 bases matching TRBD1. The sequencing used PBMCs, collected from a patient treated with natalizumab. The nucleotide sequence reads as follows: TGTGCCAGCGAAAGGGGGACAGCAACCTACGAGCAGTACTTC. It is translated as CASERGTATYEQYF.